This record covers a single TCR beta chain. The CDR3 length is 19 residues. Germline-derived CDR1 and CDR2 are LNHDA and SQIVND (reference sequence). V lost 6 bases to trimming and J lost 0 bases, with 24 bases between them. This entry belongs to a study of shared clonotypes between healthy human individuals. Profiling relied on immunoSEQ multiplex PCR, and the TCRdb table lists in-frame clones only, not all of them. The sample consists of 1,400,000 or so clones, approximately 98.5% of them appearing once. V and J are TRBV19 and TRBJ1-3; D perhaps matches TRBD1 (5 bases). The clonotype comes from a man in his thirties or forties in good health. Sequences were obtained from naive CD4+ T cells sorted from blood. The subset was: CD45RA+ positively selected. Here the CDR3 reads CASRDRGGSDGSSGNTIYF. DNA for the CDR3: TGTGCCAGTAGGGACCGTGGGGGTTCGGACGGAAGCTCTGGAAACACCATATATTTT.